This is a list of T cell receptor beta chains from one sample in a study of Ad26.COV2.S vaccination and SARS-CoV-2 variants. TCRdb's copy holds only in-frame clones and misses some; the assay was immunoSEQ multiplex PCR. The profile shows about 480,000 clones, roughly 89% of them singletons. The sequencing here drew on peripheral blood, taken in a trial of Ad26.COV2.S vaccine versus placebo. Source of these receptors: a person between 18 and 65 years old who received the Ad26.COV2.S COVID-19 vaccine or a placebo. The CDR3 runs from the conserved cysteine through the conserved F or W. A D gene is named only where the DNA matches it firmly.

TRBV9	TRBJ1-1	-	TGTGCCAGCAGCGCGAGGGTTAGCACTGAAGCTTTCTTT	CASSARVSTEAFF
TRBV7-9	TRBJ1-1	-	TGTGCCAGCAGCTCAAAAGGCGGTGAAGCTTTCTTT	CASSSKGGEAFF
TRBV30	TRBJ2-5	-	TGTGCCTGGAGTGTACAGGATGGGGAGACCCAGTACTTC	CAWSVQDGETQYF
TRBV6-1	TRBJ2-1	TRBD1	TGTGCCAGCAGTGCCATAGGACAGGGCTTATACAATGAGCAGTTCTTC	CASSAIGQGLYNEQFF
TRBV5-6	TRBJ2-5	TRBD1	TGTGCCAGCACCTTGGACCCGACAGGGGTCGGTGAGACCCAGTACTTC	CASTLDPTGVGETQYF
TRBV30	TRBJ2-2	TRBD1	TGTGCCTGGAGTGGGACAGGGTTAACCGGGGAGCTGTTTTTT	CAWSGTGLTGELFF
TRBV2	TRBJ2-5	-	TGTGCCAGCAGTGAAGTCCGAGCCCAGTACTTC	CASSEVRAQYF
TRBV9	TRBJ1-2	TRBD1	TGTGCCAGCAGAGGCCGGGACAGAGTGGACCGAGGACTCTATGGCTACACCTTC	CASRGRDRVDRGLYGYTF
TRBV3-1/TRBV3-2	TRBJ1-5	TRBD1	TGTGCCAGCAGCGGCGGGACAGCCAGTTCTTATGTGCATTTT	CASSGGTASSYVHF
TRBV6-1	TRBJ2-4	-	TGTGCCAGCAGTGAACCTACAGGGACCGCGTGGGCCAAAAACATTCAGTACTTC	CASSEPTGTAWAKNIQYF
TRBV12-3/TRBV12-4	TRBJ1-1	TRBD1	TGTGCCAGCATTCTCACAGGGGACACTGAAGCTTTCTTT	CASILTGDTEAFF
TRBV19	TRBJ2-1	TRBD2	TGTGCCAGTGGGCTAGCGGGAGGACTTACCTACAATGAGCAGTTCTTC	CASGLAGGLTYNEQFF
TRBV5-1	TRBJ2-1	TRBD2	TGCGCCAGCACGTTAGCGGGAGGGCCGGGGAATGAGCAGTTCTTC	CASTLAGGPGNEQFF